These T cell receptor beta chains were read from a single sample in a study of persistence of HIV-infected CD4 T cells. The antigens for these receptors are not known. TCRdb's copy holds only in-frame clones and misses some; the assay was immunoSEQ multiplex PCR. The sample holds almost 20,000 clones, 75% to 80% seen once. This material consisted of CD4+ T cells sorted from PBMCs after approximately 20-hour stimulation, taken from a patient who received antiretroviral therapy. The receptors shown here come from an adult man with HIV who was CMV-seropositive. CDR3s include the opening cysteine and the closing phenylalanine or tryptophan. Each record gives: clone size, D gene, J gene, V gene, CDR3 protein, CDR3 DNA. A D gene is named only where the DNA matches it firmly. Some rows have no size entry. The others give once, few or many, or a class for an expanded clone.

. | TRBD2 | TRBJ2-3 | TRBV18 | CASSPAGGKTDTQYF | TGTGCCAGCTCACCAGCGGGGGGGAAGACAGATACGCAGTATTTT
. | TRBD1 | TRBJ1-1 | TRBV7-9 | CATDRGPNTEAFF | TGTGCCACCGACAGGGGGCCGAACACTGAAGCTTTCTTT
. | . | TRBJ1-2 | TRBV7-2 | CASSLGDGVYGYTF | TGTGCCAGCAGCTTAGGGGACGGAGTCTATGGCTACACCTTC
. | TRBD1 | TRBJ2-2 | TRBV7-6 | CASSSQGSGTGELFF | TGTGCCAGCAGCTCACAGGGGAGTGGCACCGGGGAGCTGTTTTTT
. | . | TRBJ1-5 | TRBV18 | CASSPDRSHNQPQHF | TGTGCCAGCTCTCCCGACAGGAGTCACAATCAGCCCCAGCATTTT
. | TRBD1 | TRBJ2-1 | TRBV19 | CASRGTGSYNEQFF | TGTGCCAGTAGGGGGACAGGTTCCTACAATGAGCAGTTCTTC
. | TRBD1 | TRBJ1-1 | TRBV6-5 | CASIRDRGNTEAFF | TGTGCCAGTATCAGGGACAGGGGGAACACTGAAGCTTTCTTT
. | . | TRBJ2-7 | TRBV18 | CASSPQRGYEQYF | TGTGCCAGCTCACCACAACGGGGCTACGAGCAGTACTTC
. | TRBD2 | TRBJ2-3 | TRBV7-6 | CASSLLAGGPQSTDTQYF | TGTGCCAGCAGCCTACTAGCGGGGGGGCCTCAAAGCACAGATACGCAGTATTTT
medium-sized | . | TRBJ1-6 | TRBV19 | CASSQRRQSSSYNSPLHF | TGTGCCAGTAGTCAGCGGAGACAGTCGAGCTCCTATAATTCACCCCTCCACTTT
. | . | TRBJ1-1 | TRBV7-8 | CASSSGFGGTEAFF | TGTGCCAGCAGCTCAGGCTTCGGGGGCACTGAAGCTTTCTTT
once | TRBD1 | TRBJ1-1 | TRBV4-1 | CASSQGRDRNTEAFF | TGCGCCAGCAGCCAAGGCCGGGACAGGAACACTGAAGCTTTCTTT
. | . | TRBJ1-5 | TRBV5-4 | CASSIGGHSNQPQHF | TGTGCCAGCAGCATAGGGGGTCATAGCAATCAGCCCCAGCATTTT
. | . | TRBJ2-3 | TRBV29-1 | CSVETEHRGTQYF | TGCAGCGTTGAGACAGAGCACAGAGGTACGCAGTATTTT
few | . | TRBJ2-5 | TRBV27 | CASSQRGQETQYF | TGTGCCAGCAGTCAAAGGGGGCAAGAGACCCAGTACTTC
. | . | TRBJ1-1 | TRBV6-1 | CASSRQLNTEAFF | TGTGCCAGCAGCCGCCAACTGAACACTGAAGCTTTCTTT
. | . | TRBJ1-2 | TRBV7-9 | CASSLEYAAAALYGYTF | TGTGCCAGCAGCTTAGAATACGCGGCTGCAGCTCTTTATGGCTACACCTTC
. | TRBD2 | TRBJ2-3 | TRBV29-1 | CSVSPGTSGTDTQYF | TGCAGCGTTTCCCCCGGGACTAGCGGCACAGATACGCAGTATTTT
once | . | TRBJ2-1 | TRBV12-5 | CASGLAGQSYNEQFF | TGTGCTAGTGGTTTGGCTGGACAGTCCTACAATGAGCAGTTCTTC
. | . | TRBJ1-1 | TRBV5-4 | CASSLVARDTEAFF | TGTGCCAGCAGCTTGGTTGCCAGGGACACTGAAGCTTTCTTT
. | . | TRBJ2-1 | TRBV9 | CASSGEDRLRNEQFF | TGTGCCAGCAGCGGGGAGGACAGGCTCAGGAATGAGCAGTTCTTC
few | . | TRBJ2-4 | TRBV7-8 | CATGAAKNIQYF | TGTGCCACAGGGGCGGCCAAAAACATTCAGTACTTC
. | . | TRBJ1-6 | TRBV20-1 | CSANTLGALHF | TGCAGTGCTAACACTCTGGGAGCCCTCCACTTT
. | . | TRBJ2-6 | TRBV19 | CASSLQGPDGANVLTF | TGTGCCAGTAGCCTACAGGGCCCCGATGGGGCCAACGTCCTGACTTTC
. | . | TRBJ1-1 | TRBV12-3/TRBV12-4 | CASSLREGTEAFF | TGTGCCAGCAGTTTAAGGGAGGGCACTGAAGCTTTCTTT
. | . | TRBJ1-1 | TRBV7-3 | CASSFSVNTEAFF | TGTGCCAGCAGCTTTAGTGTGAACACTGAAGCTTTCTTT
. | TRBD1 | TRBJ2-4 | TRBV5-6 | CASRLQGAENIQYF | TGTGCCAGCAGATTACAGGGGGCGGAAAACATTCAGTACTTC
. | . | TRBJ2-6 | TRBV28 | CATRRTGANVLTF | TGTGCCACCAGGAGAACTGGGGCCAACGTCCTGACTTTC
. | . | TRBJ1-5 | TRBV27 | CASSFGGDGPQHF | TGTGCCAGCAGTTTTGGTGGGGACGGGCCCCAGCATTTT
few | . | TRBJ1-5 | TRBV15 | CATSRDGLSGSGQPQHF | TGTGCCACCAGCAGAGATGGCTTATCGGGAAGTGGTCAGCCCCAGCATTTT
. | . | TRBJ2-3 | TRBV2 | CASTWADSGADTQYF | TGTGCCAGCACTTGGGCCGACTCAGGGGCAGATACGCAGTATTTT
. | . | TRBJ2-7 | TRBV5-4 | CASSLGQQGGIYEQYF | TGTGCCAGCAGCCTGGGACAACAGGGAGGAATCTACGAGCAGTACTTC
few | TRBD1 | TRBJ1-6 | TRBV30 | CAWADRGNSPLHF | TGTGCCTGGGCTGACAGGGGGAATTCACCCCTCCACTTT
. | . | TRBJ2-1 | TRBV27 | CASRPRVSSYNEQFF | TGTGCCAGCAGGCCCCGGGTTAGCTCCTACAATGAGCAGTTCTTC
. | TRBD1 | TRBJ2-7 | TRBV7-8 | CASSLRDRGHEQYF | TGTGCCAGCAGCTTAAGAGACAGGGGCCACGAGCAGTACTTC
. | . | TRBJ2-3 | TRBV7-2 | CASSPRLVGGPDTQYF | TGTGCCAGCAGCCCCCGGCTGGTGGGGGGGCCAGATACGCAGTATTTT
. | . | TRBJ2-3 | TRBV28 | CASSDPIPDTQYF | TGTGCCAGCAGTGACCCGATTCCCGATACGCAGTATTTT
. | TRBD1 | TRBJ1-2 | TRBV6-1 | CASSERWTGNYGYTF | TGTGCCAGCAGTGAACGTTGGACAGGGAACTATGGCTACACCTTC
. | . | TRBJ1-3 | TRBV30 | CAWRVGSSGNTIYF | TGTGCCTGGAGGGTGGGGAGCTCTGGAAACACCATATATTTT
. | TRBD1 | TRBJ1-2 | TRBV10-2 | CASSEVGQAYGYTF | TGCGCCAGCAGTGAGGTGGGACAGGCCTATGGCTACACCTTC
. | . | TRBJ2-2 | TRBV3-1/TRBV3-2 | CASSHPGGLFF | TGTGCCAGCAGCCACCCCGGGGGACTGTTTTTT
. | TRBD1 | TRBJ2-7 | TRBV5-8 | CASSLRGQGAFEQYF | TGTGCCAGCAGCTTGAGGGGACAGGGGGCTTTCGAGCAGTACTTC
few | . | TRBJ2-7 | TRBV6-5 | CASSPGLGAHHEQYF | TGTGCCAGCAGCCCCGGACTTGGAGCCCACCACGAGCAGTACTTC
. | . | TRBJ1-2 | TRBV29-1 | CSVVGSFNYGYTF | TGCAGCGTTGTTGGCAGTTTTAACTATGGCTACACCTTC
medium-sized | TRBD1 | TRBJ1-2 | TRBV5-4 | CASSLETGNYGYTF | TGTGCCAGCAGCTTGGAGACAGGGAACTATGGCTACACCTTC
few | TRBD1 | TRBJ2-1 | TRBV5-1 | CASSLQGEFNNEQFF | TGCGCCAGCAGCTTACAGGGGGAGTTTAACAATGAGCAGTTCTTC
. | . | TRBJ1-2 | TRBV5-1 | CASSLGANYGYTF | TGCGCCAGCAGCTTAGGAGCAAACTATGGCTACACCTTC